The clone carrying this T cell receptor (beta chain) came up once. The entry originates in a study of OX40 agonist ivuxolimab in advanced cancers. The assay was immunoSEQ multiplex PCR, and TCRdb's table has in-frame clones only and misses some. The table includes 74,000 or so clones, more than 80% detected once. This CDR3 has 13 residues. With 6 bases clipped from V and 4 bases from J, the junction kept 3 bases outside the gene matches. The germline CDR1 and CDR2 sequences are MNHNS and SASEGT. The receptor comes from an adult with an advanced solid tumor such as melanoma, head and neck, liver or kidney cancer. This sample comprised CD4+ or CD8+ T cells sorted from blood, obtained in a trial of the OX40 agonist ivuxolimab. The chain uses TRBV6-1 and TRBJ1-2; 9 nucleotides agree with TRBD1. CDR3 in amino acids: CASRRQGGYGYTF. The CDR3 nucleotides are TGTGCCAGCAGGAGACAGGGGGGCTATGGCTACACCTTC.